Detailed here is one T cell receptor beta chain. The target antigen is unknown. Extracted RNA was reverse transcribed, and the resulting cDNA served as sequencing template. Only in-frame clones appear in the TCRdb table, and some are missing; sequencing was by immunoSEQ multiplex PCR. Seen here are some 200,000 clones, roughly 56% observed once, and the top ten hold roughly 1.6%. The CDR3 is 14 residues long. The V end lost 3 bases, the J end lost 0 bases, and 8 bases lay between the germline ends. Germline loops: CDR1 MNHEY, CDR2 SMNVEV (reference sequence). This entry belongs to a study of CD8+ T cells in alopecia areata. Treatment indicated: oral pan-JAK inhibitor, 5-10 mg twice daily. Study findings and constraints: Elevated clonality characterized lesional scalp relative to normal scalp, particularly in alopecia totalis/universalis.

The sequencing here drew on CD4+ T cells sorted from blood, taken at week 4, from a patient treated with tofacitinib. The chain employs TRBV27 and TRBJ1-1, with D unclear. This sequence was found in a human donor with alopecia areata. The CDR3 DNA follows: TGTGCCAGCAGTTTTGGTCCCTTGAACACTGAAGCTTTCTTT. Encoded protein: CASSFGPLNTEAFF.